This paragraph reports one T cell receptor (beta chain). The CDR3 is made up of 16 amino acids. Germline CDR1 and CDR2: MGHRA and YSYEKL. The V gene end was trimmed by 1 base and the J gene end by 5 bases; junction bases not matched to a gene: 5. Authors' processing steps: The detection floor for productive clonotype frequency was 2.59 x 10-5. The data were produced by immunoSEQ multiplex PCR, yet TCRdb's version contains in-frame clones alone and is incomplete. D and trimming come from the DNA, and the V and J calls and clone size come from that table. The data hold tens of thousands of clones, with around 79% observed a single time. The data stem from a study of STAT5B mutations in CD4+ large granular lymphocyte leukemia.

The receptor's source is a human donor in good health. Sequencing was performed on CD4+ T cells from blood buffy coats. The rearrangement uses TRBV4-1 and TRBJ2-7, with 13 bases identical to TRBD2. In nucleotides, the CDR3 is TGCGCCAGCAGCCAAGGGGGACTAGCGGGAAGGAACGAGCAGTACTTC. Its translation is CASSQGGLAGRNEQYF.